This TCR beta chain was recorded in a study of cytomegalovirus exposure and HLA in healthy donors. General study findings and limits: Later, an analysis found that common viral pathogens appeared to be linked with several of the most significant clusters. Specific recognition of CMV antigens was confirmed in vitro for three chains (all CMV-associated). The listing of approximately 160 TCR beta chains classed them as cytomegalovirus-associated.

In the PCR, 60 Vbeta and 13 Jbeta primers were used. The table came from immunoSEQ multiplex PCR; TCRdb's copy has only in-frame clones and leaves some out. Its listing shows around 29,000 clones. J gave up 6 bases and V 5 bases, and 13 bases lay outside the gene matches. This CDR3 is 17 amino acids long. Germline values: CDR1 SGHDT, CDR2 YYEEEE. In regard to this clone: Its antigen is as yet unknown.

Sequencing used PBMCs. The receptor was derived from a man aged 30 to 39 in good health and CMV-seronegative. This chain joins TRBV5-6 and TRBJ2-2; TRBD1 aligns across 10 bases. DNA for the CDR3: TGTGCCAGCAGAAGACAGGGGGCAGTTTTGGGTCCCGGGGAGCTGTTTTTT. Translating it yields CASRRQGAVLGPGELFF.